A single sample is the source of the 9 T cell receptor beta chains below, sequenced in a study of T cells expressing NK-cell markers. TCRdb re-called the 5' RACE reads and gives one entry per CDR3 protein, without DNA. The table gives about 110,000 distinct CDR3 sequences; the top ten clones make up approximately 18% of it. Sequencing used blood T cells: a sorted CD56 or NKG2C T cell subset, CD4+ or CD8+ T cells, or bulk PBMC T cells (not recorded which). The source is a woman between 18 and 75 years old in good health.

The V call is TRBV29-1, the J call TRBJ2-1; TCRdb designates TRBD1, a call that cannot be tested without DNA. Germline CDR1 reads SQVTM; CDR2 reads ANQGSEA. The CDR3 has 14 amino acids. CDR3: CAFSGWDRGYEQFF.

The rearrangement uses TRBV12-3 or TRBV12-4 and TRBJ2-5; TCRdb lists TRBD2, though no DNA is available to test this call. CDR3 length: 14 amino acids. The CDR3 loop reads CASSFLAGDETQYF.

The rearrangement uses TRBV12-3 or TRBV12-4 and TRBJ2-3; as DNA is missing, the TRBD2 call by TCRdb cannot be tested. The CDR3 sequence is 14 residues long. The CDR3: CASTSGLDTDTQYF.

This chain joins TRBV20-1 and TRBJ2-2; lacking DNA, the TRBD2 call made by TCRdb goes unchecked. Per germline, CDR1 DFQATT and CDR2 SNEGSKA (reference sequence). The CDR3 sequence is 15 residues long. The CDR3 sequence is CSASAPGLEVGELFF.

The chain is built from TRBV20-1 and TRBJ1-1; TCRdb lists TRBD1, though no DNA is available to test this call. Germline CDR1 and CDR2: DFQATT and SNEGSKA (reference sequence). This CDR3 is built from 13 residues. The CDR3 loop is CSASTGLNTEAFF.

This chain connects TRBV29-1 to TRBJ1-2; the TCRdb call, TRBD1, lacks DNA for checking. The CDR3 sequence is 15 residues long. The germline V gene encodes CDR1 SQVTM and CDR2 ANQGSEA. CDR3 region: CSVDIIAGGYFGYTF.

The CDR3 sequence: CSVLGFPEQYF. The rearrangement uses TRBV29-1 and TRBJ2-7. Germline CDR1 reads SQVTM; CDR2 reads ANQGSEA. The CDR3 extends over 11 amino acids.

The rearrangement links TRBV7-6 to TRBJ1-4. The CDR3 totals 14 residues. CDR1 and CDR2 from the germline V gene are SGHVS and FNYEAQ. CDR3 protein: CASSPSEANEKLFF.

This sequence joins TRBV11-2 and TRBJ2-5; TCRdb selects TRBD1, and the lack of DNA leaves this call unchecked. The CDR3 spans 14 residues. CDR1 is SGHAT and CDR2 is FQNNGV in the germline V gene. The CDR3 reads CASSAGQGWETQYF.